The clone carrying this T cell receptor beta chain was counted a few times. Its target is not known. Germline trimming cut 4 bases from V and 4 bases from J; bases unmatched to any gene: 4. Germline V gene lookup returns CDR1 SGHRS and CDR2 YFSETQ. The CDR3 runs 13 residues. The sample belongs to a study of cytomegalovirus exposure and HLA in healthy donors. Study-wide results and caveats: On later analysis, the bulk of CMV-associated TCR beta chains appeared to be HLA-restricted. Cytomegalovirus status was reportedly diagnosed by the classifier with high sensitivity and specificity.

Primers: 60 Vbeta forward and 13 Jbeta reverse. Original processing notes: As a later analysis found, there were roughly 80 million unique TCR beta chains, of which roughly 11 million were shared. Here immunoSEQ multiplex PCR was the method, and the copy in TCRdb shows in-frame clones only, minus some. Clone size and the V and J calls come from that table; the DNA yielded D and trimming. This table holds 90,000 to 110,000 clones, around 72% found once. The sequence was obtained from a male donor in good health and CMV-seronegative. V and J are TRBV5-1 and TRBJ1-1; 7 nucleotides line up with TRBD1. Sequencing was carried out using PBMCs. This chain's CDR3 is CASSRGLFTEAFF. In DNA form, the CDR3 reads TGCGCCAGCAGCAGGGGGCTCTTCACTGAAGCTTTCTTT.